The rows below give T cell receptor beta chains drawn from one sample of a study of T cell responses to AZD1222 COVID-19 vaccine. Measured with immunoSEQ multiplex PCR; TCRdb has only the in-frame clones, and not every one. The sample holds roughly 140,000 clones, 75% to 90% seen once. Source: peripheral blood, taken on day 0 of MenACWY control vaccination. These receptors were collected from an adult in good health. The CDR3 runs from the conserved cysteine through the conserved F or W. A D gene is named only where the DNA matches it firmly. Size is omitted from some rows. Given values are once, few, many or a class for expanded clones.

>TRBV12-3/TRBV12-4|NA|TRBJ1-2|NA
TGTGCCAGCAGTTCCGGACAGTTCTATGGCTACACCTTC
CASSSGQFYGYTF
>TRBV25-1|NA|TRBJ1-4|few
TGTGCCAGCAGTGCAGGGGCCAATGAAAAACTGTTTTTT
CASSAGANEKLFF
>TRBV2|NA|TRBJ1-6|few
TGTGCCAGCAGTGAACGACGAGTCAGAGATAATTCACCCCTCCACTTT
CASSERRVRDNSPLHF
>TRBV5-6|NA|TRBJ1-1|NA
TGTGCCAGCAGCTCCGGACAGCTCATGAACACTGAAGCTTTCTTT
CASSSGQLMNTEAFF
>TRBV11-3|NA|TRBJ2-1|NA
TGTGCCAGCAGCTTAGGGCACCCCTACAATGAGCAGTTCTTC
CASSLGHPYNEQFF
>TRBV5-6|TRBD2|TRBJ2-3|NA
TGTGCCAGCACCTTGGGTAGCGGGGAGCGCACAGATACGCAGTATTTT
CASTLGSGERTDTQYF
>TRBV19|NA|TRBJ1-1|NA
TGTGCCAGTAGTACTCGGGCGGTGAACACTGAAGCTTTCTTT
CASSTRAVNTEAFF
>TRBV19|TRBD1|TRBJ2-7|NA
TGTGCCAGTAGTTCCGGACAGGGCTACGAGCAGTACTTC
CASSSGQGYEQYF
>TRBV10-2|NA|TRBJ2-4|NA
TGCGCCAGCAGTGAGGCAGCCCGGGACATTCAGTACTTC
CASSEAARDIQYF
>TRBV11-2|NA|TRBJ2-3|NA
TGTGCCAGCAGCTTAGGCACCACAGATACGCAGTATTTT
CASSLGTTDTQYF
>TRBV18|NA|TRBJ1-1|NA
TGTGCCAGCTCATTGACAGGAATGAACACTGAAGCTTTCTTT
CASSLTGMNTEAFF
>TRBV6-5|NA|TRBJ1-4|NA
TGTGCCAGCAGGCCCCGGGGGGCCGCAAATGAAAAACTGTTTTTT
CASRPRGAANEKLFF
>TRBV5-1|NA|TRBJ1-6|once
TGCGCCAGCAGCACTACAGGTTTGAATTCACCCCTCCACTTT
CASSTTGLNSPLHF
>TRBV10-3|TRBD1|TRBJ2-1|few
TGTGCCATCACCCAGGACAGGGGATCCTCCAATGAGCAGTTCTTC
CAITQDRGSSNEQFF